The entry below describes one T cell receptor (beta chain). Its antigen target is currently unknown. Base qualities are not provided; no much larger clone lies one nucleotide away. This sample was included in a study of shared clonotypes between healthy human individuals (dated by TCRdb to about 2020). Background on the whole study: The cohort included three men and a couple of women between 18 and 49 years of age. Each donor's leukapheresis produced roughly between roughly 0.85 and 10 billion PBMCs. For each donor, three plates each were used for CD4 naive and CD4 memory, two plates were used for CD8 naive, and one plate was used for CD8 memory. The study deeply sequenced blood TCR repertoires of five healthy adults to estimate repertoire size and the extent of clonotype sharing between individuals. To increase sequencing depth and limit assay-specific biases, different laboratories used diverse techniques to prepare libraries and sequence TCR repertoires. The paper as a whole reports these results and caveats: About 5% of naive CD4, 3% to 3.5% of naive CD8, 2.3% of memory CD4, and 0.4% of memory CD8 clonotypes were shared across a few donors. Even with the large sequencing depth, rarefaction of the sorted-subset datasets indicated that sequencing was incomplete. Only blood was sampled, and tissue TCR repertoires likely differ from those in blood. Compared with non-shared clonotypes, clonotypes shared by all four sorted-subset donors had higher generation probabilities. Based on pairwise subsampling, the degree of clonotype sharing among donors was expected to be affected by sequencing depth. The genetic and exposure-history diversity represented was limited by the small number of donors. Naive subsets generally had larger estimated clonotype richness than memory subsets did.

Using the deep immunoSEQ assay, TCR CDR3 regions were amplified from genomic DNA by multiplex PCR. Genomic DNA extracted from each cell subset was distributed evenly over all wells of several immunoSEQ 96-well plates, and each plate served as one replicate. Each replicate PCR for sorted subsets received around 0.2 ug genomic DNA, equal to about 29,000 T cell genomes. Purified libraries were measured with a Qubit 3.0 fluorometer, size-checked on a Bioanalyzer 2100, and measured again with the KAPA Library Quantification kit. Every immunoSEQ 96-well plate was sequenced on a separate single-read 150-cycle Illumina NextSeq 550 flow cell. Regarding the original processing steps: The immunoSEQ output contained only junctional sequences without quality scores, so filtering could not match that applied to full-length reads. Sequences were annotated with PyIR, a Python wrapper for IgBLAST v1.9, and V/J genes and CDR3 were assigned using IMGT germline references. Reads were removed for weak V/J assignments (E-value above 1e-6), missing CDR3, stop codons, out-of-frame junctions, or ambiguous translated residues. V3J clonotypes were defined as sequences sharing an identical inferred V gene, J gene, and CDR3 amino acid sequence. To compute the percentage overlap between repertoires, the number of shared unique clonotypes was divided by the size of the smaller repertoire. Richness of each repertoire was evaluated using RTK rarefaction, the Chao1 estimator, and Recon v2.1 estimates of unobserved clonotypes. Generation probabilities were computed with OLGA for all TCRbeta clonotypes obtained by the gDNA method from four donors. The table was pulled from immuneACCESS by TCRdb, which kept in-frame rearrangements only. Such tables lose some clones; where checked, under half of the loss comes from unresolved V genes, and the rest has no known cause. That table is the source of V, J and clone size, and D and trimming were worked out from the DNA. The sample yields 1.5 million to 2.5 million clones; roughly 94% were counted once. The ten largest clones capture 0.9% to 1.5% of the sample.

Based on the germline V gene, the CDR1 and CDR2 sequences are SGDLS and YYNGEE. V has 4 bases trimmed and J has 5 bases trimmed; junction bases matching no gene number 8. Its CDR3 holds 14 amino acids, cysteine through phenylalanine. The kept DNA is CDR3 alone, 42 bases in frame from the first base. CD8 naive samples consisted of CD45RO-negative cells that were positively selected for CCR7, yielding a CD45RA+CCR7+ population without TemRA cells. The donors were healthy, HIV-negative adults with no recently reported acute infections or vaccinations. Every donor was a Caucasian adult residing in Nashville, Tennessee, USA. Blood was collected by leukapheresis, and PBMCs were isolated by Ficoll-Histopaque density gradient centrifugation and then cryopreserved in liquid nitrogen vapor phase. Analytical flow cytometry was used to check the purity and quantity of every magnetically sorted T cell population. From each sorted fraction, genomic DNA was isolated and quantified by UV absorbance on a Nanodrop 2000c.

The TCR was taken from a man aged 18 to 30 in good health. Sequenced material: naive CD8+ T cells sorted from blood. This specimen's cell subset or site label, interpreted: CD45RA+CCR7+. The chain is assembled from TRBV9 and TRBJ2-7; 8 of the junction bases match TRBD2. The CDR3 has the sequence CASSRAGGGDEQYF. Here is the DNA: TGTGCCAGCAGCCGCGCGGGAGGAGGAGACGAGCAGTACTTC.